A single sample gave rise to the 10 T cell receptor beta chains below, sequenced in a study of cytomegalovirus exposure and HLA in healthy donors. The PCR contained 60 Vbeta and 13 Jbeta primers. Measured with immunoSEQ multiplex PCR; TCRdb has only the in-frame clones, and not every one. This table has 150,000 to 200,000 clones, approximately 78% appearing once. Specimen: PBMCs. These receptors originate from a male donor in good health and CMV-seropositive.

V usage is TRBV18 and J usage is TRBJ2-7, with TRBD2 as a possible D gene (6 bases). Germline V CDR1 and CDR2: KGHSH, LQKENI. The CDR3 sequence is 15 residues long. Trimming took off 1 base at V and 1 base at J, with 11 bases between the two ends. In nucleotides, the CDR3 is TGTGCCAGCTCACCACGGAGAAGCGGGTCCTACGAGCAGTACTTC. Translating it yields CASSPRRSGSYEQYF.

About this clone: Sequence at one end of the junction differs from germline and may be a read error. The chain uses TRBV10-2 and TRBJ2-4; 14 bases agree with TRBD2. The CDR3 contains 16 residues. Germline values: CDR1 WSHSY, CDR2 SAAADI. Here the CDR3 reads CASSDSGLAGENSQYF. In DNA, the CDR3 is TGCGCCAGCAGTGATTCGGGACTAGCGGGAGAGAACAGTCAGTACTTC.

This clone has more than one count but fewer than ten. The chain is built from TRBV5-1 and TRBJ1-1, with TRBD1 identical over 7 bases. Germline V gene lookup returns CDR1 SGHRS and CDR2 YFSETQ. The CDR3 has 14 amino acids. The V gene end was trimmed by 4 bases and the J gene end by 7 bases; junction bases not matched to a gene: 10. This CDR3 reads CASSLGQEGLEAFF. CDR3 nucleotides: TGCGCCAGCAGCCTAGGACAGGAGGGACTTGAAGCTTTCTTT.

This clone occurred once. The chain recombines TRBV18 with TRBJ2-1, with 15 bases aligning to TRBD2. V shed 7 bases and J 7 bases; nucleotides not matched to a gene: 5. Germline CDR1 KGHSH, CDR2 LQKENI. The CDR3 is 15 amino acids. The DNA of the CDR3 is TGTGCCAGCTTACCGGGACTAGCGGGAGGTAATGAGCAGTTCTTC. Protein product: CASLPGLAGGNEQFF.

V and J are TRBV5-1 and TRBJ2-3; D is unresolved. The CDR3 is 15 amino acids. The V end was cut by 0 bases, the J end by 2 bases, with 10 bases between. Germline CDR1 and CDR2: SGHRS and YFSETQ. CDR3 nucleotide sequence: TGCGCCAGCAGCTTGGTCTCCAGACTCACAGATACGCAGTATTTT. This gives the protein CASSLVSRLTDTQYF. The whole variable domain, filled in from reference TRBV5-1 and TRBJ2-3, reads KAGVTQTPRYLIKTRGQQVTLSCSPISGHRSVSWYQQTPGQGLQFLFEYFSETQRNKGNFPGRFSGRQFSNSRSEMNVSTLELGDSALYLCASSLVSRLTDTQYFGPGTRLTVL.

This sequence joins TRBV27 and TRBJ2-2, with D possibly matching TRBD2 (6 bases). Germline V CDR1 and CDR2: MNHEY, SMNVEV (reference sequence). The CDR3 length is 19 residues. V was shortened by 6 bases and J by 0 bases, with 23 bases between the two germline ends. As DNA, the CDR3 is TGTGCCAGCAGCCATAAGGCCGCGCCGACTAGGACGAACACCGGGGAGCTGTTTTTT. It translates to CASSHKAAPTRTNTGELFF.

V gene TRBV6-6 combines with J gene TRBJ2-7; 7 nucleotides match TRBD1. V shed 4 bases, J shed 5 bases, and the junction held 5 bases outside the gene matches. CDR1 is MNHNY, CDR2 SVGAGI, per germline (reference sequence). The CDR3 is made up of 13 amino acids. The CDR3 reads CASSFPTGNEQYF. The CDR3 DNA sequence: TGTGCCAGCAGTTTTCCGACAGGGAACGAGCAGTACTTC.

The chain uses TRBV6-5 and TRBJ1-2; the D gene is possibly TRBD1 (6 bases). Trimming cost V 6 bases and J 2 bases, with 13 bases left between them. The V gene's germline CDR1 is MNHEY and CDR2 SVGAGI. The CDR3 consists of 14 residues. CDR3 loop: CASRTTQGNYGYTF. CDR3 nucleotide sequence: TGTGCCAGCAGAACCACACAGGGAAACTATGGCTACACCTTC.

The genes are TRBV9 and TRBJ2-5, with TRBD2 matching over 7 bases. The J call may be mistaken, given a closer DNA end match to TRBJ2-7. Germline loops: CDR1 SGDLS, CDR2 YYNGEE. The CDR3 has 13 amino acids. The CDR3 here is CASGPGGAYEQYF. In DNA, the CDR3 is TGTGCCAGCGGGCCGGGAGGCGCCTACGAGCAGTACTTC.

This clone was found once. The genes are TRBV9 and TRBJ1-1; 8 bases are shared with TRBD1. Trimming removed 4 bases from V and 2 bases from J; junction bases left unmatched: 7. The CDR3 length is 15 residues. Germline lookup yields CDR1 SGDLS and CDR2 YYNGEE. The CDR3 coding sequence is TGTGCCAGCAGCTTGACAGGGGACCTAAACACTGAAGCTTTCTTT. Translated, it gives CASSLTGDLNTEAFF.